Listed here are 9 T cell receptor beta chains from one sample, sequenced in a study of cytomegalovirus exposure and HLA in healthy donors. This PCR relied on a set of 60 Vbeta primers and 13 Jbeta primers. Libraries were prepared by immunoSEQ multiplex PCR; TCRdb keeps only in-frame clonotypes and omits some of them. The table shows some 240,000 clones, with around 90% occurring only once. The sequenced sample consisted of PBMCs. Receptors originate from a girl aged 2 to 9 in good health and CMV-seronegative.

The chain employs TRBV27 and TRBJ1-1; possible D gene TRBD1, 6 bases. Germline values: CDR1 MNHEY, CDR2 SMNVEV (reference sequence). The CDR3 is 14 residues long. Trimming took 4 bases from V and 0 from J, leaving 9 bases between them. CDR3 loop: CASSSGTLNTEAFF. Written as DNA, the CDR3 is TGTGCCAGCAGTTCCGGGACATTGAACACTGAAGCTTTCTTT.

The chain carries TRBV28 and TRBJ1-5; D gene uncertain. The CDR3 spans 17 residues. With 4 bases removed from V and 4 bases from J, the gap between germline ends came to 20 bases. CDR1 MDHEN and CDR2 SYDVKM come from the germline V gene. As DNA, the CDR3 is TGTGCCAGCAGTTCCCCCGGGATCCGGGAGCGTAATCAGCCCCAGCATTTT. It encodes CASSSPGIRERNQPQHF.

The chain recombines TRBV7-9 with TRBJ2-3, with TRBD2 as a possible D gene (5 bases). Trimming took off 4 bases at V and 2 bases at J, with 13 bases between the two ends. The length of the CDR3 is 15 residues. Germline lookup yields CDR1 SEHNR and CDR2 FQNEAQ (reference sequence). The CDR3 coding sequence is TGTGCCAGCAGCTACCCCAGCGGCTCCACAGATACGCAGTATTTT. Its translation is CASSYPSGSTDTQYF.

The sample holds one count of this clone. This chain links TRBV20-1 with TRBJ2-5; maybe TRBD1 (5 bases). Germline V gives CDR1 DFQATT, CDR2 SNEGSKA (reference sequence). This CDR3 spans 11 amino acids. V lost 4 bases to trimming and J lost 3 bases, with 6 bases between them. This CDR3 is CSAKTEETQYF. The CDR3 nucleotides read TGCAGTGCTAAGACAGAAGAGACCCAGTACTTC.

The chain carries TRBV2 and TRBJ2-3, with no clear D. The CDR3 totals 11 residues. Germline CDR1 SNHLY, CDR2 FYNNEI. The CDR3 sequence: CVIPLRDTQYF. Here the CDR3 DNA reads TGTGTCATCCCGCTCCGGGATACGCAGTATTTT.

The chain joins TRBV27 to TRBJ2-7, with a possible D match to TRBD1 (6 bases). This CDR3 has 13 amino acids. CDR1 is MNHEY, CDR2 SMNVEV, per germline (reference sequence). The ends were cut back, 6 bases at V and 4 bases at J, with 13 bases in the middle. The CDR3 DNA reads TGTGCCAGCAGATTGATGCAGGGGTACGAGCAGTACTTC. This gives the protein CASRLMQGYEQYF.

J is TRBJ2-1 and V is TRBV2; 10 bases line up with TRBD2. This CDR3 contains 18 residues. Trimming cost V 3 bases and J 8 bases; bases outside gene matches: 16. Per germline, CDR1 SNHLY and CDR2 FYNNEI. CDR3 DNA: TGTGCCAGCAGTGAGTCCGGGACTAGCGTACGGTCCCCTCATGAGCAGTTCTTC. Translated, it gives CASSESGTSVRSPHEQFF.

The J gene is TRBJ1-1, the V gene TRBV28; TRBD1 agrees at 7 bases. Trimming took 2 bases from V and 4 from J; bases not matched to a gene: 1. The CDR3 loop spans 13 amino acids. CDR1 is MDHEN, CDR2 SYDVKM, per germline. Here the CDR3 reads CASSLQGGTEAFF. The CDR3 region has the DNA TGTGCCAGCAGTTTACAGGGGGGCACTGAAGCTTTCTTT.

The chain recombines TRBV21-1 with TRBJ1-1; the D call of TRBD1 is as the table states it, not checked on the DNA. TRBV21-1 is a known pseudogene. CDR3 size: 16 residues. The CDR3 DNA reads TGTGCCAGCAGCATTCAAAAAACAGGGGGTGTTGGTGAAGCTTTCTTT. Translating gives CASSIQKTGGVGEAFF.